One sample yielded the 6 T cell receptor beta chains listed below, sequenced in a study of T-cell reconstitution after alpha-beta-depleted transplantation in children. Study results and limitations: Hyperexpanded clones declined; after one year, newly produced T cells mostly supplied diversity.

These receptors' antigens are unknown. TCRbeta library preparation incorporated unique molecular identifiers. Each CDR3 protein is one row after TCRdb ran MiXCR on the PCR reads. The sample includes some 300,000 distinct CDR3 sequences, 6% to 10% seen only once; the top ten take approximately 9%. This specimen consisted of peripheral blood, obtained 360 days after TCRalphabeta/CD19-depleted stem cell transplant. Receptors were obtained from a female patient between 2 and 10 years old who had a stem cell transplant for Fanconi anemia, so the T cells may come from the graft donor.

This sequence joins TRBV6-5 and TRBJ2-7, with 9 bases identical to TRBD2. Trimming took 6 bases from V and 1 from J; bases not matched to a gene: 10. The CDR3 is 16 amino acids. Germline-derived CDR1 and CDR2 are MNHEY and SVGAGI. The CDR3 loop reads CASSPGTSWLSYEQYF. In DNA, the CDR3 is TGTGCCAGCAGCCCAGGGACTAGCTGGCTTTCCTACGAGCAGTACTTC.

A note on this clonotype: A read error is possible here, since a much larger clone lies one base away. V and J are TRBV5-1 and TRBJ1-1; D uncertain. The V gene lost 2 bases and the J gene lost 6 bases, with 14 bases spanning the gap. There are 14 residues in the CDR3. Looked up from germline, CDR1 is SGHRS and CDR2 is YFSETQ. CDR3 loop: CASSFRYSVAEAFF. In nucleotides, the CDR3 is TGCGCCAGCAGCTTCCGGTACTCGGTCGCTGAAGCTTTCTTT.

As to this clonotype: Since a much larger clone is just one base distant, this may be a read error. The CDR3 coding sequence is TGCGCCAGCAGCCAAGCCAGGGGAGGAGATACGCGGTATTTT. It encodes CASSQARGGDTRYF. The rearrangement uses TRBV4-3 and TRBJ2-3; D may correspond to TRBD1 or TRBD2 (6 bases each). The CDR3 has 14 amino acids. Looked up from germline, CDR1 is LGHNA and CDR2 is YSLEER.

This clonotype was seen only a few times. V and J are TRBV14 and TRBJ2-7; 7 bases agree with TRBD1. J lost 3 bases, V lost 0 bases, and 5 bases had no gene match. Germline V gives CDR1 SGHDN, CDR2 FVKESK. The CDR3 extends over 15 amino acids. The DNA for the CDR3 is TGTGCCAGCAGCCAAGAGACAGGGCTTCACTACGAGCAGTACTTC. This encodes CASSQETGLHYEQYF.

The rearrangement joins TRBV11-1 to TRBJ2-3; possible D gene TRBD2, 7 bases. There are 18 residues in the CDR3. CDR1 is SGHAT, CDR2 FQDESV, per germline (reference sequence). Trimming left V 4 bases short and J 2 bases short, with 22 bases between. CDR3 nucleotide sequence: TGTGCCAGCAGCTCCACCTCAGTCGGGGGGCGCTTCACAGATACGCAGTATTTT. Amino acids: CASSSTSVGGRFTDTQYF.

The table lists this clonotype with many counts. The J gene is TRBJ2-7, the V gene TRBV12-3 or TRBV12-4, with D unresolved. The CDR3 has 15 residues. V gave up 6 bases and J gave up 2 bases, with 17 bases separating them. This chain's CDR3 is CASRRDRTLTYEQYF. The CDR3 region has the DNA TGTGCCAGCAGAAGAGACCGAACCCTAACCTACGAGCAGTACTTC.